This is a list of T cell receptor beta chains from one sample in a study of technical replicates of blood from a few donors. Repertoires were generated with immunoSEQ multiplex PCR, while TCRdb's copy carries only in-frame clones and drops some. The data contain tens of thousands of clones, about nine tenths of them singletons. Sequencing was done on a sample of T cells isolated from PBMCs. The receptors were sampled from a human donor in good health. The CDR3 runs from the conserved cysteine through the conserved F or W. Fields, in order: D gene, clone size, V gene, J gene, CDR3 DNA, CDR3 protein. D genes are given only for firm matches. The size entry is marked missing in some rows and otherwise reads once, few, many or a size class.

TRBD2	-	TRBV30	TRBJ2-7	TGTGCCTGGAAAGCGGGAGGAACCTACGAGCAGTACTTC	CAWKAGGTYEQYF
TRBD1	once	TRBV27	TRBJ2-7	TGTGCCAGCAGTCGACCAGGGACAGGGGTTGGCGAGCAGTACTTC	CASSRPGTGVGEQYF
-	-	TRBV7-2	TRBJ2-7	TGTGCCAGCAGAGGAGGGAGCTACGAGCAGTACTTC	CASRGGSYEQYF
-	-	TRBV19	TRBJ1-2	TGTGCCAGCACCACCCTCTGGGTGGGGCGAGGTGACGGCTACACCTTC	CASTTLWVGRGDGYTF
-	-	TRBV6-4	TRBJ2-2	TGTGCCAGCAGCAGAGAGGAAGGCGGGGAGCTGTTTTTT	CASSREEGGELFF
TRBD2	few	TRBV10-3	TRBJ2-3	TGTGCCATCAGGGGGACTAGCGGCACAGATACGCAGTATTTT	CAIRGTSGTDTQYF
TRBD1	-	TRBV25-1	TRBJ2-3	TGTGCCAGCAGGGGGACAGTAAGCACAGATACGCAGTATTTT	CASRGTVSTDTQYF
TRBD2	once	TRBV7-9	TRBJ2-3	TGTGCCAGCAGCACCCGGACTAGCGGAGGCTGGGATACGCAGTATTTT	CASSTRTSGGWDTQYF
-	-	TRBV14	TRBJ1-3	TGTGCCAGCAGCCAAGGTACCTATACGCGAGGAAACACCATATATTTT	CASSQGTYTRGNTIYF
TRBD2	-	TRBV7-9	TRBJ2-1	TGTGCCAGCAGCTTAGGGAGCGGGGCTACTTCGTGGCAGTTCTTC	CASSLGSGATSWQFF
TRBD1	-	TRBV15	TRBJ2-6	TGTGCCACCAGCAGAGATCTAGGACAGGACTCTGGGGCCAACGTCCTGACTTTC	CATSRDLGQDSGANVLTF
TRBD2	-	TRBV7-6	TRBJ2-1	TGTGCCAGCAGCTACACAACTAGCGGAGGGAGCAATGAGCAGTTCTTC	CASSYTTSGGSNEQFF
-	-	TRBV2	TRBJ2-1	TGTGCCAGCAGTACTAGTAATGAGCAGTTCTTC	CASSTSNEQFF
-	-	TRBV5-1	TRBJ1-1	TGCGCCAGCAGCCCAGGGGAGAACACTGAAGCTTTCTTT	CASSPGENTEAFF
-	-	TRBV7-9	TRBJ2-1	TGTGCCAGCTATACCCGGGACGAACAGGGTGAGCAGTTCTTC	CASYTRDEQGEQFF
-	-	TRBV9	TRBJ2-2	TGTGCCAGCAGCGTAGCTGGGGCCAGGGAGGTGACCGGGGAGCTGTTTTTT	CASSVAGAREVTGELFF
-	-	TRBV5-8	TRBJ2-3	TGTGCCAGCAGCCCAACAGGGATTCAGACAGATACGCAGTATTTT	CASSPTGIQTDTQYF
-	-	TRBV5-4	TRBJ2-1	TGTGCCAGCAGCGGACAGTACAATGAGCAGTTCTTC	CASSGQYNEQFF
-	-	TRBV9	TRBJ1-4	TGTGCCAGCAGCGTAGGGGCAGTAGCTAATGAAAAACTGTTTTTT	CASSVGAVANEKLFF
-	-	TRBV27	TRBJ1-5	TGTGCCAGCAGTTTTTCCGGGGGGGGCAATCAGCCCCAGCATTTT	CASSFSGGGNQPQHF
-	once	TRBV6-5	TRBJ1-5	TGTGCCAGCCGAAAGGCGGATCAGCCCCAGCATTTT	CASRKADQPQHF
TRBD2	-	TRBV7-2	TRBJ2-5	TGTGCCAGCAGCTTCCTAGAGCGGGATCTCATGTACTTC	CASSFLERDLMYF